This T cell receptor (beta chain) originates from a study of radiotherapy plus CTLA-4 blockade in lung cancer. Across the whole study: 15% to 20% of enrolled patients responded objectively, and 25% to 40% had disease control. Study outcomes and limitations: How blood T cell clones changed early, along with interferon-beta, reportedly forecast response best. There was expansion of tumor-derived TCR clones in blood after radiotherapy plus ipilimumab.

Clones were read by immunoSEQ multiplex PCR, and TCRdb kept only the in-frame ones, dropping some. The top ten clones hold approximately 6% of a sample with some 35,000 clones, approximately 85% of them seen once. For this clone: The antigen is unknown.

Those with chemo-refractory metastatic non-small-cell lung cancer were treated with focal radiation combined with CTLA-4 blockade using ipilimumab. This CDR3 comprises 15 residues. In germline, CDR1 is LNHDA, CDR2 SQIVND (reference sequence). V shed 5 bases and J shed 4 bases, with 17 bases lying between them. This clonotype originated in a human donor with non-small cell lung cancer who had stable disease on radiotherapy plus ipilimumab. The V gene is TRBV19, the J gene TRBJ1-1, with D perhaps matching TRBD1 (5 bases). Material: peripheral blood, obtained from a patient treated with radiotherapy plus ipilimumab. CDR3 sequence reads: CASSASREWSTEAFF. The CDR3 DNA reads as TGTGCCAGTAGTGCCTCCAGGGAATGGAGCACTGAAGCTTTCTTT.